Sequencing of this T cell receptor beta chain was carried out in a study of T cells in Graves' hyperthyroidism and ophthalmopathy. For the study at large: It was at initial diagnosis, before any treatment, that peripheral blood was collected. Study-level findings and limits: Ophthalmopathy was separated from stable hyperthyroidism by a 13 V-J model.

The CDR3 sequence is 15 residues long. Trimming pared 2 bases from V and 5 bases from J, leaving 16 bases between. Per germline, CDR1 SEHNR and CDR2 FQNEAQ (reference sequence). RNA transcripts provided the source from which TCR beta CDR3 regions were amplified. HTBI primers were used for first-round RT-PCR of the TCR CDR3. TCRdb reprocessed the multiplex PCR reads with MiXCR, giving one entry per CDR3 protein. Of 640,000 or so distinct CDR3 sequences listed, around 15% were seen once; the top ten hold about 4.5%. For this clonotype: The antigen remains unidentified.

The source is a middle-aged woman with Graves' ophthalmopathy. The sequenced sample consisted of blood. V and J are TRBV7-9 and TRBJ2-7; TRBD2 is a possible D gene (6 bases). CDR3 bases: TGTGCCAGCAGCTTAAGGCGGGGCGCCGGGGACGAGCAGTACTTC. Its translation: CASSLRRGAGDEQYF.